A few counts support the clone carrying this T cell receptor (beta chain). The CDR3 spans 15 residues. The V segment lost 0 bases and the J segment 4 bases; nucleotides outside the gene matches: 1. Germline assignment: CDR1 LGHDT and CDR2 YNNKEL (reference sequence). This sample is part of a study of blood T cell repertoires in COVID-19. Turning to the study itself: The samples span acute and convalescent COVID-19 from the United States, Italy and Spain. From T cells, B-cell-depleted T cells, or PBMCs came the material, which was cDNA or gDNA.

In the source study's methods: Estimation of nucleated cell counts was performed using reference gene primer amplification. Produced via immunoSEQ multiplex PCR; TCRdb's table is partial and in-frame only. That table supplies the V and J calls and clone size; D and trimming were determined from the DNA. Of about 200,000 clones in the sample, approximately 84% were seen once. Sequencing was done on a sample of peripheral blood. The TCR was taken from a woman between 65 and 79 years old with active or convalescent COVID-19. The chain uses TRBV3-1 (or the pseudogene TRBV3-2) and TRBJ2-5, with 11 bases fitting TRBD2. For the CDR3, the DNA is TGTGCCAGCAGCCAAGATAGCGGGAGGGGAGAGACCCAGTACTTC. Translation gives CASSQDSGRGETQYF.